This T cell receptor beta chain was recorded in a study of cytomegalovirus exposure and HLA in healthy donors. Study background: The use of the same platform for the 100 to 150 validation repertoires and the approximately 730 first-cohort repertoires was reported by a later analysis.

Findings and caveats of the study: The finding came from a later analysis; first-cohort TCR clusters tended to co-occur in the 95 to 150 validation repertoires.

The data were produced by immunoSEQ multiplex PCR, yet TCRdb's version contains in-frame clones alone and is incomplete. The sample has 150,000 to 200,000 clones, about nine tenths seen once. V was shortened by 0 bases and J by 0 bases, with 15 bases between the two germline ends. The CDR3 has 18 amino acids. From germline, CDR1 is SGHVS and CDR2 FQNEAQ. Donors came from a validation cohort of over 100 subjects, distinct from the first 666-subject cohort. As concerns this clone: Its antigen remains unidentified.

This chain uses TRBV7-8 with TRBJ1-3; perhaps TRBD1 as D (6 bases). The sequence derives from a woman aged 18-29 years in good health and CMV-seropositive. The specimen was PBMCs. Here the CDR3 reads CASSLAGGGDNSGNTIYF. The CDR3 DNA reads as TGTGCCAGCAGCTTAGCGGGGGGAGGGGACAACTCTGGAAACACCATATATTTT.